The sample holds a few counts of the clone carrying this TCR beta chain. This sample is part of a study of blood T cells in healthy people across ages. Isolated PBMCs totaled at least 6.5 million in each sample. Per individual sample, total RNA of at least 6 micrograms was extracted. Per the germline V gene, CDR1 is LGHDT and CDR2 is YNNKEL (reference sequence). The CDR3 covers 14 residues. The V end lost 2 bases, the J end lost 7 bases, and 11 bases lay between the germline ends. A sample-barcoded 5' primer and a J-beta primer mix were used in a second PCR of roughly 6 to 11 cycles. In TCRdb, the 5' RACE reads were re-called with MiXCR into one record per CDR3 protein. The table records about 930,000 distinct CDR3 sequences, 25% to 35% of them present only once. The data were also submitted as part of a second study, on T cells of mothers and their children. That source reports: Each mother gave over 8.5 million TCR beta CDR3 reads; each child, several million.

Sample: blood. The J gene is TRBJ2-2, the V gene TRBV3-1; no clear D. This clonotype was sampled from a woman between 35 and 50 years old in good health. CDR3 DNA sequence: TGTGCCAGCAGCCAACCATATGAAGGCGGGGAGCTGTTTTTT. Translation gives CASSQPYEGGELFF.